This entry describes one TCR beta chain. This entry is derived from a study of blood T cell repertoires in COVID-19. About the study: The cDNA or gDNA used as material had been derived from T cells, B-cell-depleted T cells, or PBMCs.

Germline V lookup: CDR1 MDHEN, CDR2 SYDVKM. The CDR3 sequence is 17 residues long. Deletions cut 7 bases from V and 0 bases from J, with 16 bases between. Authors' data handling: Reference gene primer amplification gave nucleated cell count estimates. Measured with immunoSEQ multiplex PCR; TCRdb has only the in-frame clones, and not every one. The DNA gave D and trimming, while V, J and clone size come from that table. The sample consists of approximately 250,000 clones, around nine tenths of them appearing once. This chain links TRBV28 with TRBJ1-6; tentative D call: TRBD1 (5 bases). The receptor comes from a woman aged 55-69 years who had recovered from COVID-19. Material for sequencing was peripheral blood. The CDR3 here is CASTSWGRSSYNSPLHF. The CDR3 bases are TGTGCCAGCACCTCCTGGGGCCGAAGCTCCTATAATTCACCCCTCCACTTT.